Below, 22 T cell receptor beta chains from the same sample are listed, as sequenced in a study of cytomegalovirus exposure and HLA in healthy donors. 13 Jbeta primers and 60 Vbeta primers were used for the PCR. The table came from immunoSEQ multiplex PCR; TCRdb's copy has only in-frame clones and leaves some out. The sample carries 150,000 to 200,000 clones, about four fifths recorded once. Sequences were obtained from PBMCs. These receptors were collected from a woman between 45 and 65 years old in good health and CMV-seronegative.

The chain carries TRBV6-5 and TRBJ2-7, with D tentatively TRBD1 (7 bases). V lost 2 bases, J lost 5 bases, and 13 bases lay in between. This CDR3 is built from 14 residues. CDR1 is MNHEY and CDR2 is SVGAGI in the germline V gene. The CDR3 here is CASSYDRAGNEQYF. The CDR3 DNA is TGTGCCAGCAGTTACGACAGGGCGGGGAACGAGCAGTACTTC.

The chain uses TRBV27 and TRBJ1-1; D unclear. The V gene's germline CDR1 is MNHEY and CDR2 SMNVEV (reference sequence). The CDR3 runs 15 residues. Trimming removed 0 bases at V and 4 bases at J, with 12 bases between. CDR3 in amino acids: CASSLSRVPGTEAFF. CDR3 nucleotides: TGTGCCAGCAGTTTATCCCGGGTCCCCGGCACTGAAGCTTTCTTT.

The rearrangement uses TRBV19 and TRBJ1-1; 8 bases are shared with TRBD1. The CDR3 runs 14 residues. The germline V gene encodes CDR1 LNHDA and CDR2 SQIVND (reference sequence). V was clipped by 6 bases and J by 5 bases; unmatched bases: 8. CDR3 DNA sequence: TGTGCCAGTAGATTCGGACAGGGAAGGACTGAAGCTTTCTTT. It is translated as CASRFGQGRTEAFF.

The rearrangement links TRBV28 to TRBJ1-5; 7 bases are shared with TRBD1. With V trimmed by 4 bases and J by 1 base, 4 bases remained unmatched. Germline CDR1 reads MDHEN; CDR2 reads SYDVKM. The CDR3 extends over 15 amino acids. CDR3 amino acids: CASSSTGASNQPQHF. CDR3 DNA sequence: TGTGCCAGCAGTTCAACAGGGGCGAGCAATCAGCCCCAGCATTTT. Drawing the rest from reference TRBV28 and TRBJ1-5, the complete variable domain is DVKVTQSSRYLVKRTGEKVFLECVQDMDHENMFWYRQDPGLGLRLIYFSYDVKMKEKGDIPEGYSVSREKKERFSLILESASTNQTSMYLCASSSTGASNQPQHFGDGTRLSIL.

In DNA form, the CDR3 reads TGTGCCAGCAGCTTAGTAGCTAACACTGAAGCTTTCTTT. Translation: CASSLVANTEAFF. The chain is built from TRBV7-6 and TRBJ1-1, with D uncertain. Germline assignment: CDR1 SGHVS and CDR2 FNYEAQ. V lost 1 base to trimming and J lost 2 bases, with 5 bases between them. The CDR3 covers 13 residues.

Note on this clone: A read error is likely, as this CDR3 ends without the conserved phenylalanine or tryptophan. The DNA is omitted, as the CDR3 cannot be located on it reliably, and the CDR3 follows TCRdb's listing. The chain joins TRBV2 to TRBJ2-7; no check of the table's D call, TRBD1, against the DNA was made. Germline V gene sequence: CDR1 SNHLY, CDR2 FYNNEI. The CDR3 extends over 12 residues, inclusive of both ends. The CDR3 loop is CASSEGRGTGSL.

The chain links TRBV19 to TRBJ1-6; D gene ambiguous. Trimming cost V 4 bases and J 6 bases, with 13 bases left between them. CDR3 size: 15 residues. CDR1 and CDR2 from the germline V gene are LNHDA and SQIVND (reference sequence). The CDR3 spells CASSRAHGLNSPLHF. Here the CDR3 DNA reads TGTGCCAGTAGTAGGGCACACGGACTTAATTCACCCCTCCACTTT.

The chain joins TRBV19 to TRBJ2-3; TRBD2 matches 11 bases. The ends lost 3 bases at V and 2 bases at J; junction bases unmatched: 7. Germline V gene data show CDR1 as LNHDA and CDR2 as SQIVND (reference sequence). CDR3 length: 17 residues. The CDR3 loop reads CASSMPTSGALTDTQYF. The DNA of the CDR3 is TGTGCCAGTAGTATGCCGACTAGCGGGGCTCTCACAGATACGCAGTATTTT. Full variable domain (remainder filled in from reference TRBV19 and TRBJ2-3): DGGITQSPKYLFRKEGQNVTLSCEQNLNHDAMYWYRQDPGQGLRLIYYSQIVNDFQKGDIAEGYSVSREKKESFPLTVTSAQKNPTAFYLCASSMPTSGALTDTQYFGPGTRLTVL.

Written as DNA, the CDR3 is TGTGCCAGCAGCTTGGCCTTCGGTAGAAACACTGAAGCTTTCTTT. It yields the protein CASSLAFGRNTEAFF. The chain recombines TRBV5-8 with TRBJ1-1; D is uncertain. Trimming stripped 0 bases from V and 2 bases from J, with 11 bases between. Per the germline V gene, CDR1 is SGHTS and CDR2 is YDEGEE. The CDR3 has 15 residues.

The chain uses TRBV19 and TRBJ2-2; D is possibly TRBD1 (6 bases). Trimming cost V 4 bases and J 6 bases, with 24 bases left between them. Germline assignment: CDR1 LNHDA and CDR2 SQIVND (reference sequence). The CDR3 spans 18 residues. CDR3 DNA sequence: TGTGCCAGTAGTACCCGAGTGAGGTGGGGGCAAGCAGCCGGGGAGCTGTTTTTT. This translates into CASSTRVRWGQAAGELFF.

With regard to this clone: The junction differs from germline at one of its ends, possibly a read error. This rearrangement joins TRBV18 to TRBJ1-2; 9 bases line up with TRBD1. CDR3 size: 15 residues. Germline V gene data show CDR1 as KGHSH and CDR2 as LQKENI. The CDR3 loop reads CASSPQQGANYGYTF. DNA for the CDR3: TGTGCCAGCTCGCCACAACAGGGGGCCAACTATGGCTACACCTTC.

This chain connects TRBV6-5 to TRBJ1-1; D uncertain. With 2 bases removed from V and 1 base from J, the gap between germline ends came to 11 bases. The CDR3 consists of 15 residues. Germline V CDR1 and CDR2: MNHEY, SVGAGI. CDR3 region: CASSYDHGENTEAFF. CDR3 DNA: TGTGCCAGCAGTTACGACCACGGGGAGAACACTGAAGCTTTCTTT.

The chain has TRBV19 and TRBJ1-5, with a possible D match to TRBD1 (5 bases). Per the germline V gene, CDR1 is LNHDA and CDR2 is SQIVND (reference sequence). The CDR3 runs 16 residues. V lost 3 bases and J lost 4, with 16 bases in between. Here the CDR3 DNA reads TGTGCCAGTAGTATTGGGACTCCTATAGGAAATCAGCCCCAGCATTTT. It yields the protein CASSIGTPIGNQPQHF.

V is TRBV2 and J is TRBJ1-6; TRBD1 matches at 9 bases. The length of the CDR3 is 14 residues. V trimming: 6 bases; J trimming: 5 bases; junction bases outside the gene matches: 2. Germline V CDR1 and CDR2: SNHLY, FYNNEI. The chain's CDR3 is CASRRDRDNSPLHF. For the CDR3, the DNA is TGTGCCAGCAGGCGGGACAGGGATAATTCACCCCTCCACTTT. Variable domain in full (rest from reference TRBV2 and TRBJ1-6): EPEVTQTPSHQVTQMGQEVILRCVPISNHLYFYWYRQILGQKVEFLVSFYNNEISEKSEIFDDQFSVERPDGSNFTLKIRSTKLEDSAMYFCASRRDRDNSPLHFGNGTRLTVT.

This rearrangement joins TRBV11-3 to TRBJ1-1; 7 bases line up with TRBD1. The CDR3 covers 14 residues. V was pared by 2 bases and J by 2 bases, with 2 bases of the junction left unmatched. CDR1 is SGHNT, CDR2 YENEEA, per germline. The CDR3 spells CASSLTGANTEAFF. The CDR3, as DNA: TGTGCCAGCAGCTTAACAGGGGCCAACACTGAAGCTTTCTTT.

The CDR3 sequence is CASSQDWAAGNTIYF. The CDR3 nucleotides read TGCGCCAGCAGCCAAGATTGGGCAGCGGGCAACACCATATATTTT. This chain connects TRBV4-1 to TRBJ1-3; no clear D gene. The germline V gene has CDR1 MGHRA and CDR2 YSYEKL. Trimming stripped 0 bases from V and 7 bases from J, with 13 bases between. This CDR3 spans 15 amino acids.

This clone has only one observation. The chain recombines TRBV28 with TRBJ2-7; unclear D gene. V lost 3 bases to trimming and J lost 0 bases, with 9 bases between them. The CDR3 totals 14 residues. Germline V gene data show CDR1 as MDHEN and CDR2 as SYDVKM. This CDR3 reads CASSLAVSSYEQYF. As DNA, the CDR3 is TGTGCCAGCAGTTTGGCGGTAAGCTCCTACGAGCAGTACTTC.

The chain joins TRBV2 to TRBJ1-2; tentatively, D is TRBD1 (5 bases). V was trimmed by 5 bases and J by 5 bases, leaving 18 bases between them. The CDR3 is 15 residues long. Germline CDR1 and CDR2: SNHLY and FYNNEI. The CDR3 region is CASSRDSQDLYGYTF. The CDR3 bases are TGTGCCAGCAGTCGGGACTCCCAGGACCTGTATGGCTACACCTTC.

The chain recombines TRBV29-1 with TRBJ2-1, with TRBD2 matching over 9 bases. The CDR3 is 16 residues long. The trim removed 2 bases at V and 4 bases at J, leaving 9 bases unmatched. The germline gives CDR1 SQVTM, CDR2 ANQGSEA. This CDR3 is CSVESASGILYNEQFF. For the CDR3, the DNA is TGCAGCGTTGAATCCGCTAGCGGGATCCTTTACAATGAGCAGTTCTTC.

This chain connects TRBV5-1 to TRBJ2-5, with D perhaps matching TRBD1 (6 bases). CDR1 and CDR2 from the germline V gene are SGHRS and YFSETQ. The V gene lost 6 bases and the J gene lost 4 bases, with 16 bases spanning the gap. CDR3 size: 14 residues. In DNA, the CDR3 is TGCGCCAGCACCGATACAGGGTTGGGAGAGACCCAGTACTTC. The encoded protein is CASTDTGLGETQYF.

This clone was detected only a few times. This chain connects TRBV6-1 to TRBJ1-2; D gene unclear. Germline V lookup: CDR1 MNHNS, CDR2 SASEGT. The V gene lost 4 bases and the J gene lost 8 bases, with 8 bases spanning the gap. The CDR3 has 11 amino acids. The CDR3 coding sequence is TGTGCCAGCAGTGGCCCACAAGGCTACACCTTC. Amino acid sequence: CASSGPQGYTF.

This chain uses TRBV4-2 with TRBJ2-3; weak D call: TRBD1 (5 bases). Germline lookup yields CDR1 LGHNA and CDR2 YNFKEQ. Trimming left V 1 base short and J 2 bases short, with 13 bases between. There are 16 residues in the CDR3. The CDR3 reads CASSQGSGRITDTQYF. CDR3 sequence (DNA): TGTGCCAGCAGCCAAGGATCAGGGCGAATCACAGATACGCAGTATTTT.